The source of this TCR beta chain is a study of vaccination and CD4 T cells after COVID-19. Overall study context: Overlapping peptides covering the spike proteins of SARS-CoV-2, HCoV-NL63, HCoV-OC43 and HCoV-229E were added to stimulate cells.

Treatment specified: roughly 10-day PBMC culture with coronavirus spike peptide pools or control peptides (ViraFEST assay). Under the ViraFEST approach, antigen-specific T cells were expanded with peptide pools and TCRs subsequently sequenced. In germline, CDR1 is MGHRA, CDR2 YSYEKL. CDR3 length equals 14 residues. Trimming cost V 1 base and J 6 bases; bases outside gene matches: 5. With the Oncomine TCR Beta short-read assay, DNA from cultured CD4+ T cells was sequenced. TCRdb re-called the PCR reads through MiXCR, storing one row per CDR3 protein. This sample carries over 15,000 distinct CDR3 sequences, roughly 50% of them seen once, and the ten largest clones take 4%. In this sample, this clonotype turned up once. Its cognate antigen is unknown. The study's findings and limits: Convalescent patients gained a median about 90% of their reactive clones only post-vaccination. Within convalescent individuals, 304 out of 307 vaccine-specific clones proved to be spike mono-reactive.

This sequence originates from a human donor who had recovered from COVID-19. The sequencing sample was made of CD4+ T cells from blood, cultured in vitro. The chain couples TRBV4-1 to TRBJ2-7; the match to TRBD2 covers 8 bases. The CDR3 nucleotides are TGCGCCAGCAGCCAAGGGGCCGCGGGGGGCGAGCAGTACTTC. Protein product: CASSQGAAGGEQYF.